The T cell receptor (beta chain) under discussion was sequenced for a study of control samples from healthy donors and cancer patients. Germline assignment: CDR1 LGHNT and CDR2 FRNRAP. The trim removed 1 base at V and 3 bases at J, leaving 1 base unmatched. The CDR3 is made up of 15 amino acids. Profiling relied on immunoSEQ multiplex PCR, and the TCRdb table lists in-frame clones only, not all of them. The profile shows 400,000 to 450,000 clones, roughly 90% of them singletons. The clonotype was recovered from a man aged 35 to 55 with head and neck cancer. The specimen was PBMCs. This chain connects TRBV12-5 to TRBJ2-2; 8 positions match TRBD1. As DNA, the CDR3 is TGTGCTAGTGGTTTGGCACAGGGGGACACCGGGGAGCTGTTTTTT. Protein: CASGLAQGDTGELFF.